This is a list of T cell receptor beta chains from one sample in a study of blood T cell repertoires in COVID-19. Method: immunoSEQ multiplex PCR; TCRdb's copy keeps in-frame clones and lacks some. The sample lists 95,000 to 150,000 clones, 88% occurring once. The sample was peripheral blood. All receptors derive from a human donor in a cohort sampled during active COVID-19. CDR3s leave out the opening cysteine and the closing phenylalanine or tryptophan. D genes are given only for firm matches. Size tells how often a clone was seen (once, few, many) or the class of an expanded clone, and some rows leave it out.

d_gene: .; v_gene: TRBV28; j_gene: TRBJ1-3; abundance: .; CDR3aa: ASSLSSGSGNTIY
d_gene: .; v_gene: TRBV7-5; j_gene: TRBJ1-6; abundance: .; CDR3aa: AGDRHCYNSPLH
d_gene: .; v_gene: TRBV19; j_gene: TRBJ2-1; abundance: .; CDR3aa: ASSSRQLSSYNEQF
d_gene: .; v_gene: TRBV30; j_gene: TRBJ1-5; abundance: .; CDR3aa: AWSVAGGNQPQH
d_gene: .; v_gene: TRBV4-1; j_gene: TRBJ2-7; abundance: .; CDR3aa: ASSRDISYEQY
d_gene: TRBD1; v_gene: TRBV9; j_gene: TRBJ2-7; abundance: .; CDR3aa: ASSAGQASYEQY
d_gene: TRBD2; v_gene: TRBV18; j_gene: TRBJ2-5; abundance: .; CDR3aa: ASSSYGLAGGETQY
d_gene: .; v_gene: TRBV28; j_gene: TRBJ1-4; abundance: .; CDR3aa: ASSSGGAATNEKLF
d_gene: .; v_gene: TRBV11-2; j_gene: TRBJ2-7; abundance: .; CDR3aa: ASSLAGVEQY
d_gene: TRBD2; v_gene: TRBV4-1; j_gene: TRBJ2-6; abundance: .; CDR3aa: ASSQELAGVYSGANVLT
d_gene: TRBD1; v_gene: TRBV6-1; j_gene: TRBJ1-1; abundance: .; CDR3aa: ASSDRTGFEAF
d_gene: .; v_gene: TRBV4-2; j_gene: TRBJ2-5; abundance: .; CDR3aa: ASSMLTGEETQY
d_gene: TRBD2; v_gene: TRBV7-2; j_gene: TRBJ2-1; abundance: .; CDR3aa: ASSPGTSGSSRNEQF
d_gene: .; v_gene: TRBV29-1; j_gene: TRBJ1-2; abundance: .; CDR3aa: SVGKTSYGYT
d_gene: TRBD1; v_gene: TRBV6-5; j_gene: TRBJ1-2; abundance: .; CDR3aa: ASSLGQGFNYGYT
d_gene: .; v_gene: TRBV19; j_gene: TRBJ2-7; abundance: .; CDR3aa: ASSIGQGTYEQY
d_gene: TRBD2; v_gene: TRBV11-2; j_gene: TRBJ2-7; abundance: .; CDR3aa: ASSHLRAGSDSGRYEQY
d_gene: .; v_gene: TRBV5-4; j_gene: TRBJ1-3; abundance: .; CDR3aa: ASSLFSGGNTIY
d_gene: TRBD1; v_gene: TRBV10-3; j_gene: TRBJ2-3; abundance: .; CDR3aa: ATDAQGGGDTQY
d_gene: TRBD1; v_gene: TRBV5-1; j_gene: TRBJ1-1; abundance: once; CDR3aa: ASSSATGSMNTEAF
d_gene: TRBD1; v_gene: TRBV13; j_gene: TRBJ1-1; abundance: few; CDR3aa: ASSGGQGGMNTEAF
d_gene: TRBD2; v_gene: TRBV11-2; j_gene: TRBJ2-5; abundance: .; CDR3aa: ASSPTGGETQY
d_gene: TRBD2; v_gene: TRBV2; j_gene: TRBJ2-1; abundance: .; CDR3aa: ASSLSTSGPRNEQF
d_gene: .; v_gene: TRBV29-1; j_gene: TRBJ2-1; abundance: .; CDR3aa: SVEDPDRVLYNEQF
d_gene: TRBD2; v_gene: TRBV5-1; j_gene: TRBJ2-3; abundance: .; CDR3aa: ASRVELAPDTQY
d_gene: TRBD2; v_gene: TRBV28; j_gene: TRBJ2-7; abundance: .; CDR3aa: ASRPGGTYEQY
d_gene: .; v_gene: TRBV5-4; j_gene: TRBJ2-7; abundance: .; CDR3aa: ASSFSGEQY
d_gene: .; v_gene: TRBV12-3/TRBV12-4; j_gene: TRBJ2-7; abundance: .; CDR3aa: ASSLYYYEQY
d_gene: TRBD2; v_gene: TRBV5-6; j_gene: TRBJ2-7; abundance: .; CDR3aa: ASSVGTSGGTEQY
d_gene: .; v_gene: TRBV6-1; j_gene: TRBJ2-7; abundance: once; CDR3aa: ASSESGTQFYYEQY
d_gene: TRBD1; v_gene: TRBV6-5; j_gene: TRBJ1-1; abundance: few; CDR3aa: ASSLRGQSNTEAF
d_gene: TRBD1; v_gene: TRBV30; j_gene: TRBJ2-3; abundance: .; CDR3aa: AWGDGTGRLDTQY
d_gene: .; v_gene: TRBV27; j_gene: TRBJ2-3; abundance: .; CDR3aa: ASSSGWSPDTQY
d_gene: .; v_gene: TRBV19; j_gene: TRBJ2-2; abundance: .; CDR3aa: ASSQTLPGTGELF
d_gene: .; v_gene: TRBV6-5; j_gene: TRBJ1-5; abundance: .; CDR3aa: ASETGGQPQH